These T cell receptor beta chains were read from a single sample in a study of beta chain features in type 1 diabetes. Some clones are missing from TCRdb's copy, which holds only in-frame ones; the method was immunoSEQ multiplex PCR. Of 300,000 to 450,000 clones detected, over 10% appear once; the ten largest clones hold about 0.01%. Sequencing input: naive CD4+ T cells from blood. The receptors come from a woman aged 18-29 years with type 1 diabetes. CDR3s include the opening cysteine and the closing phenylalanine or tryptophan. Each record gives: clone size, J gene, D gene, V gene, CDR3 protein, CDR3 DNA. D genes are given only for firm matches. Clone size is not always given. Where it is, it says once, few, many or a class for expanded clones.

clone_size: -
j_call: TRBJ1-2
d_call: -
v_call: TRBV9
cdr3_aa: CASSVDSNYGYTF
cdr3_nt: TGTGCCAGCAGCGTAGATAGTAACTATGGCTACACCTTC

clone_size: few
j_call: TRBJ2-1
d_call: TRBD1
v_call: TRBV2
cdr3_aa: CASSSLGTGLDEQFF
cdr3_nt: TGTGCCAGCAGTTCTCTCGGGACAGGGTTGGATGAGCAGTTCTTC

clone_size: few
j_call: TRBJ2-5
d_call: TRBD2
v_call: TRBV19
cdr3_aa: CASSAYSPGLAGGGAETQYF
cdr3_nt: TGTGCCAGTAGTGCCTACTCACCGGGACTAGCGGGAGGTGGGGCGGAGACCCAGTACTTC

clone_size: few
j_call: TRBJ2-5
d_call: TRBD1
v_call: TRBV18
cdr3_aa: CASSDGQVQETQYF
cdr3_nt: TGTGCCAGCTCAGACGGACAGGTTCAAGAGACCCAGTACTTC

clone_size: -
j_call: TRBJ1-1
d_call: -
v_call: TRBV7-2
cdr3_aa: CASSVAEGPGF
cdr3_nt: TGTGCCAGCAGCGTCGCGGAGGGTCCGGGATTT

clone_size: few
j_call: TRBJ2-5
d_call: TRBD1
v_call: TRBV5-6
cdr3_aa: CASSLGTGNGETQYF
cdr3_nt: TGTGCCAGCAGCTTGGGGACAGGGAACGGCGAGACCCAGTACTTC

clone_size: -
j_call: TRBJ2-3
d_call: TRBD2
v_call: TRBV5-4
cdr3_aa: CASGLAGGLSTDTQYF
cdr3_nt: TGTGCCAGCGGGCTAGCGGGGGGCCTTAGCACAGATACGCAGTATTTT

clone_size: -
j_call: TRBJ1-5
d_call: TRBD1
v_call: TRBV7-8
cdr3_aa: CASSRDRDQPQHF
cdr3_nt: TGTGCCAGCAGCCGGGACAGAGATCAGCCCCAGCATTTT

clone_size: -
j_call: TRBJ1-2
d_call: -
v_call: TRBV25-1
cdr3_aa: CASSEMVSNYGYTF
cdr3_nt: TGTGCCAGCAGTGAAATGGTCAGTAACTATGGCTACACCTTC

clone_size: -
j_call: TRBJ1-2
d_call: -
v_call: TRBV28
cdr3_aa: CASTRDSELYGYTF
cdr3_nt: TGTGCCAGCACCCGGGATTCGGAACTTTATGGCTACACCTTC

clone_size: -
j_call: TRBJ1-1
d_call: -
v_call: TRBV19
cdr3_aa: CASSGPGGAEAFF
cdr3_nt: TGTGCCAGTAGTGGCCCGGGGGGTGCTGAAGCTTTCTTT

clone_size: few
j_call: TRBJ2-3
d_call: TRBD2
v_call: TRBV11-2
cdr3_aa: CASSTSGGTSTDTQYF
cdr3_nt: TGTGCCAGCAGCACCAGCGGGGGTACTAGCACAGATACGCAGTATTTT

clone_size: few
j_call: TRBJ2-1
d_call: -
v_call: TRBV9
cdr3_aa: CASSVIGRPYNEQFF
cdr3_nt: TGTGCCAGCAGCGTAATCGGGAGACCCTACAATGAGCAGTTCTTC

clone_size: -
j_call: TRBJ2-7
d_call: TRBD1
v_call: TRBV7-9
cdr3_aa: CASSTRGQGYSYEQYF
cdr3_nt: TGTGCCAGCAGCACGAGAGGACAGGGATACTCCTACGAGCAGTACTTC

clone_size: -
j_call: TRBJ1-2
d_call: TRBD1
v_call: TRBV6-5
cdr3_aa: CASRLTGVYGYTF
cdr3_nt: TGTGCCAGCAGACTAACAGGGGTATATGGCTACACCTTC

clone_size: -
j_call: TRBJ2-7
d_call: TRBD1
v_call: TRBV28
cdr3_aa: CASSLGTGASGQYF
cdr3_nt: TGTGCCAGCAGTTTAGGGACAGGGGCGAGTGGGCAGTACTTC

clone_size: -
j_call: TRBJ1-2
d_call: -
v_call: TRBV4-3
cdr3_aa: CASSQGTASNYGYTF
cdr3_nt: TGCGCCAGCAGCCAAGGGACAGCTTCTAACTATGGCTACACCTTC

clone_size: few
j_call: TRBJ2-1
d_call: -
v_call: TRBV5-6
cdr3_aa: CASSLGLGSYNEQFF
cdr3_nt: TGTGCCAGCAGCTTGGGTCTGGGGAGTTACAATGAGCAGTTCTTC

clone_size: -
j_call: TRBJ2-1
d_call: -
v_call: TRBV7-9
cdr3_aa: CASGTKEQFF
cdr3_nt: TGTGCCAGCGGGACAAAGGAGCAGTTCTTC

clone_size: few
j_call: TRBJ2-7
d_call: TRBD1
v_call: TRBV19
cdr3_aa: CASSPGTDSYEQYF
cdr3_nt: TGTGCCAGTAGTCCAGGGACAGACTCCTACGAGCAGTACTTC

clone_size: -
j_call: TRBJ1-5
d_call: -
v_call: TRBV7-9
cdr3_aa: CATVGSGDQPQHF
cdr3_nt: TGTGCCACCGTGGGTTCGGGGGATCAGCCCCAGCATTTT

clone_size: few
j_call: TRBJ2-7
d_call: -
v_call: TRBV7-9
cdr3_aa: CASSLTEYEQYF
cdr3_nt: TGTGCCAGCAGCTTGACAGAGTACGAGCAGTACTTC